A selection of T cell receptor beta chains follows, all from one sample in a study of human T cells and chemical hapten exposure. TCRdb independently ran MiXCR on the RACE reads; one entry per CDR3 protein. The sample records 350,000 to 400,000 distinct CDR3 sequences, over 6% being singletons. Sequenced material: whole blood, taken in connection with sensitization to the hapten diphenylcyclopropenone (DPC). These receptors were taken from a young woman with alopecia areata. Some clones in this sample may be carry-over from other donors' samples. Each CDR3 is given with its conserved first and last residue.

TRBV7-3	TRBJ1-2	CASSLNKNDYGYTF
TRBV7-3	TRBJ2-5	CASSPPGTNQETQYF
TRBV7-8	TRBJ1-4	CASSSGERDEKLFF
TRBV27	TRBJ1-1	CASSLRSTGKSFF
TRBV14	TRBJ1-1	CASSLLPPGKEAFF
TRBV5-6	TRBJ1-1	CASSFGVVNTEAFF
TRBV4-2	TRBJ2-4	CASSQGTSGAENIQYF
TRBV12-5	TRBJ1-5	CASAQGVDQPQHF
TRBV5-1	TRBJ2-6	CASRRPYGLTGANVLTF
TRBV6-5	TRBJ2-1	CASSSGTVSSYNEQFF
TRBV4-3	TRBJ2-3	CASSQDPTGADTQYF
TRBV7-2	TRBJ2-5	CASSFSGRGEETQYF
TRBV21-1	TRBJ1-4	CASSKSRDFYRVTNEKLFF
TRBV6-6	TRBJ1-2	CASSHRDRAYGYTF
TRBV28	TRBJ2-7	CASRLMGGWYF
TRBV12-3/TRBV12-4	TRBJ1-2	CASSPMVRALNYGYTF
TRBV6-5	TRBJ1-2	CASSYRGQYGYTF
TRBV6-2/TRBV6-3	TRBJ1-1	CASSLTDPPEAFF
TRBV6-5	TRBJ2-6	CASSYSPGRIRGANVLTF
TRBV6-5	TRBJ1-1	CASSYLGNTEAFF
TRBV7-3	TRBJ2-2	CASSLGSGYPNTGELFF
TRBV12-3/TRBV12-4	TRBJ1-1	CASSSGAENTEAFF
TRBV20-1	TRBJ2-3	CSAPTMDRLTDTQYF
TRBV6-5	TRBJ1-1	CASSSPTRGTEAFF
TRBV23-1	TRBJ2-4	CASSHNDGPHAKNIQYF
TRBV5-1	TRBJ2-1	CASSLVWGNEQFF
TRBV27	TRBJ1-5	CASRAWGSMNQPQHF
TRBV3-1	TRBJ2-7	CASSQRVGAYEQYF
TRBV12-3/TRBV12-4	TRBJ2-3	CASTGGVTDTQYF
TRBV27	TRBJ2-7	CASSREVPVHEQYF
TRBV10-3	TRBJ1-5	CAISEENSVQPQHF
TRBV5-4	TRBJ1-2	CASSPRQGQQSYGYTF
TRBV28	TRBJ2-7	CASRTGQAYEQYF
TRBV12-3/TRBV12-4	TRBJ2-2	CASSDYLENTGELFF
TRBV29-1	TRBJ2-1	CSGFTSGGAYNEQFF
TRBV18	TRBJ1-2	CASSPPGHNYGYTF
TRBV6-2/TRBV6-3	TRBJ2-6	CASIRDRASSGANVLTF
TRBV7-9	TRBJ2-7	CASSLAGSFLYEQYF
TRBV12-3/TRBV12-4	TRBJ2-5	CASKSTSGGQETQYF
TRBV6-6	TRBJ1-4	CASSNRANDEKLFF
TRBV18	TRBJ1-2	CASSPPSVERGYTF
TRBV5-4	TRBJ2-3	CASSLVMSADTQYF
TRBV5-5	TRBJ2-1	CASSYGEQFF
TRBV3-1	TRBJ2-7	CASSQSAYSYEQYF
TRBV7-9	TRBJ1-4	CASRRTGADNEKLFF
TRBV20-1	TRBJ2-1	CSARDEWRLAINNEQFF
TRBV5-1	TRBJ1-1	CASSPTTGGGTEAFF
TRBV12-3/TRBV12-4	TRBJ1-4	CASSFRDPTTNEKLFF
TRBV12-5	TRBJ2-7	CASGLVGAYEQYF
TRBV19	TRBJ1-2	CASWDRGPDGYTF
TRBV6-1	TRBJ1-3	CASRPLIPPAPSGNTIYF
TRBV28	TRBJ2-7	CASSERSGSSHEQYF
TRBV20-1	TRBJ1-1	CSARQGHRLNTEAFF
TRBV7-2	TRBJ1-5	CASSNGYQPQHF
TRBV5-1	TRBJ2-1	CASGRGSSYNEQFF